These 22 T cell receptor beta chains were all obtained from the same sample, sequenced in a study of naive and memory T cell subsets. Study-wide findings and caveats: Naive repertoires, especially CD8, held a few larger clonotypes, possibly memory cells re-expressing CD45RA.

Antigens of these TCRs are unknown. An equimolar mix of two oligonucleotides served as the beta constant-region primer for TRBC1 and TRBC2. Four rounds of PCR amplified the ligated cDNA using nested alpha and beta constant-region primers plus SP2. TCRdb redid the calling of the UMI-ligation and nested PCR reads with MiXCR, one entry per CDR3 protein. The table lists about 150,000 distinct CDR3 sequences, approximately 22% of them singletons. The sample consisted of naive CD4+ T cells from blood. These receptors all come from a human donor in good health.

The chain carries TRBV3-1 and TRBJ2-1; TRBD2 matches at 13 bases. The junction had 3 bases not matched to a gene; V was cut back by 3 bases and J by 4 bases. Germline assignment: CDR1 LGHDT and CDR2 YNNKEL (reference sequence). The CDR3 consists of 16 residues. The CDR3 coding sequence is TGTGCCAGCAGCCATACGGGACTAGCGGGATACAATGAGCAGTTCTTC. It codes for CASSHTGLAGYNEQFF.

This chain uses TRBV24-1 with TRBJ2-1, with 7 positions matching TRBD2. The CDR3 is made up of 16 amino acids. V shed 0 bases, J shed 5 bases, and the junction held 6 bases outside the gene matches. In germline, CDR1 is KGHDR, CDR2 SFDVKD. The CDR3 nucleotides read TGTGCCACCAGTGATTTGGGGCTAGCGGAGGACAATGAGCAGTTCTTC. This codes for CATSDLGLAEDNEQFF.

J is TRBJ2-3 and V is TRBV20-1, with 9 bases matching TRBD2. The junction had 8 bases not matched to a gene; V was cut back by 3 bases and J by 7 bases. This CDR3 is 14 amino acids long. Germline assignment: CDR1 DFQATT and CDR2 SNEGSKA (reference sequence). CDR3 sequence: CSASPSGDIHTQYF. The CDR3 region has the DNA TGCAGTGCTAGTCCTAGCGGGGATATACATACGCAGTATTTT.

This clonotype was counted at least ten times. This sequence joins TRBV11-3 and TRBJ2-5, with TRBD2 identical over 7 bases. The CDR3 consists of 16 residues. The germline CDR1 and CDR2 sequences are SGHNT and YENEEA. V dropped 1 base and J dropped 4; count of bases not matched to a gene: 9. CDR3: CASSLGPGRGGETQYF. The CDR3 DNA is TGTGCCAGCAGCTTAGGCCCGGGCCGCGGGGGAGAGACCCAGTACTTC. Full variable domain (rest looked up from reference TRBV11-3 and TRBJ2-5): EAGVVQSPRYKIIEKKQPVAFWCNPISGHNTLYWYLQNLGQGPELLIRYENEEAVDDSQLPKDRFSAERLKGVDSTLKIQPAELGDSAVYLCASSLGPGRGGETQYFGPGTRLLVL.

CDR3 region: CASRREADSNQPQHF. CDR3 coding DNA: TGCGCCAGCAGGAGAGAAGCAGATAGCAATCAGCCCCAGCATTTT. The chain combines TRBV5-1 with TRBJ1-5; D call uncertain. The germline CDR1 and CDR2 sequences are SGHRS and YFSETQ. The germline V and J ends were trimmed by 5 bases and 0 bases, with 12 bases remaining between them. The CDR3 is made up of 15 amino acids.

The chain is built from TRBV7-9 and TRBJ1-1, with 7 bases that match TRBD1. The V and J ends lost 5 bases and 0 bases, in that order; junction bases with no gene match: 6. The CDR3 covers 15 residues. CDR1 is SEHNR and CDR2 is FQNEAQ in the germline V gene (reference sequence). CDR3 sequence reads: CASSLQGIMNTEAFF. The DNA of the CDR3 is TGTGCCAGCAGCCTACAGGGGATTATGAACACTGAAGCTTTCTTT.

This clonotype was counted between two and nine times. The V call is TRBV4-1, the J call TRBJ2-3, with unresolved D. Germline V lookup: CDR1 MGHRA, CDR2 YSYEKL. Between the trimmed V and J ends, which lost 4 bases and 8 bases, there was a span of 13 bases. The CDR3 spans 13 residues. CDR3 residues: CASSPSPETTQYF. Here the CDR3 DNA reads TGCGCCAGCAGCCCCAGCCCGGAGACTACGCAGTATTTT.

The rearrangement joins TRBV20-1 to TRBJ1-2, with TRBD1 as a possible D gene (5 bases). The CDR3 sequence is 15 residues long. Germline CDR1 reads DFQATT; CDR2 reads SNEGSKA (reference sequence). Trimming removed 6 bases from V and 3 bases from J, with 20 bases in between. CDR3 nucleotides: TGCAGTGCCATGGAGAGAGCAGGCAGGGACTATGGCTACACCTTC. Translation: CSAMERAGRDYGYTF.

The chain employs TRBV5-1 and TRBJ1-1; D not resolved. The CDR3 contains 15 residues. Trimming removed 4 bases at V and 0 bases at J, with 13 bases between. CDR1 SGHRS and CDR2 YFSETQ come from the germline V gene. The CDR3 DNA reads as TGCGCCAGCAGCAAGTGGACCTCAATGAACACTGAAGCTTTCTTT. Its protein is CASSKWTSMNTEAFF.

This clonotype appeared a few times. The gene calls are TRBV28 and TRBJ2-3; 8 bases line up with TRBD2. The ends lost 6 bases at V and 4 bases at J; junction bases unmatched: 6. The length of the CDR3 is 14 residues. Germline lookup yields CDR1 MDHEN and CDR2 SYDVKM. The CDR3 bases are TGTGCCAGCAGCTTTCTCGGGAGGGCAGATACGCAGTATTTT. Protein product: CASSFLGRADTQYF.

The sample holds a few counts of this clonotype. V and J are TRBV10-2 and TRBJ2-7; a possible D gene is TRBD1 (6 bases). Deletions cut 5 bases from V and 0 bases from J, with 11 bases between. This CDR3 contains 14 residues. Germline V gene data show CDR1 as WSHSY and CDR2 as SAAADI. The CDR3 here is CASSPDRSSYEQYF. The CDR3 bases are TGCGCCAGCAGTCCCGACAGGAGCTCCTACGAGCAGTACTTC.

The J gene is TRBJ2-1, the V gene TRBV28; 8 positions agree with TRBD2. The junction had 12 bases not matched to a gene; V was cut back by 6 bases and J by 2 bases. The CDR3 spans 17 residues. Germline CDR1 MDHEN, CDR2 SYDVKM. The CDR3 nucleotides read TGTGCCAGCAGGGATAGCGGGATAAACGCCGCCTACAATGAGCAGTTCTTC. The encoded protein is CASRDSGINAAYNEQFF.

CDR3 sequence: CASSQDLGKGPGNEQFF. CDR3 nucleotides: TGCGCCAGCAGCCAAGATTTAGGGAAGGGGCCTGGCAATGAGCAGTTCTTC. This sequence joins TRBV4-3 and TRBJ2-1; D perhaps matches TRBD1 (5 bases). V was cut by 0 bases and J by 6 bases, with 18 bases left in between. This CDR3 contains 17 residues. Per the germline V gene, CDR1 is LGHNA and CDR2 is YSLEER.

The chain has TRBV6-6 and TRBJ1-5; unclear D gene. The CDR3 extends over 11 amino acids. Per germline, CDR1 MNHNY and CDR2 SVGAGI (reference sequence). V gave up 4 bases and J gave up 7 bases, with 5 bases separating them. The CDR3 sequence is CASSLGQPQHF. DNA of the CDR3: TGTGCCAGCAGTTTGGGACAGCCCCAGCATTTT.

This clonotype was detected only a few times. The V call is TRBV5-1, the J call TRBJ2-2, with 8 bases lining up with TRBD2. V was pared by 4 bases and J by 4 bases, with 0 bases of the junction left unmatched. The CDR3 consists of 13 residues. Germline lookup yields CDR1 SGHRS and CDR2 YFSETQ. The CDR3 loop is CASSRGGTGELFF. The CDR3 nucleotides read TGCGCCAGCAGCCGGGGGGGCACCGGGGAGCTGTTTTTT.

This clonotype was seen only a few times. J is TRBJ2-5 and V is TRBV29-1, with D perhaps TRBD2 (6 bases). The CDR3 is 12 amino acids. Trimming removed 4 bases at V and 4 bases at J, with 10 bases between. In germline, CDR1 is SQVTM, CDR2 ANQGSEA. Here the CDR3 reads CSVAGTGETQYF. The CDR3 DNA follows: TGCAGCGTTGCCGGGACTGGAGAGACCCAGTACTTC. The full variable domain, completed using reference TRBV29-1 and TRBJ2-5, is SAVISQKPSRDICQRGTSLTIQCQVDSQVTMMFWYRQQPGQSLTLIATANQGSEATYESGFVIDKFPISRPNLTFSTLTVSNMSPEDSSIYLCSVAGTGETQYFGPGTRLLVL.

V gene TRBV28 combines with J gene TRBJ2-1, with D perhaps matching TRBD1 or TRBD2 (5 bases each). The CDR3 runs 20 residues. CDR1 MDHEN and CDR2 SYDVKM come from the germline V gene. Trimming removed 3 bases from V and 5 bases from J, with 29 bases in between. The CDR3 DNA reads as TGTGCCAGCAGTTTTATAGACAATCGTCCGGGGAACCGAGGGGACAATGAGCAGTTCTTC. This codes for CASSFIDNRPGNRGDNEQFF. The full variable domain, completed using reference TRBV28 and TRBJ2-1, is DVKVTQSSRYLVKRTGEKVFLECVQDMDHENMFWYRQDPGLGLRLIYFSYDVKMKEKGDIPEGYSVSREKKERFSLILESASTNQTSMYLCASSFIDNRPGNRGDNEQFFGPGTRLTVL.

The chain has TRBV20-1 and TRBJ1-6; D not resolved. Germline CDR1 and CDR2: DFQATT and SNEGSKA (reference sequence). Trimming removed 1 base at V and 4 bases at J, with 14 bases between. The CDR3 consists of 16 residues. The CDR3 is CSARVVVAGYNSPLHF. As DNA, the CDR3 is TGCAGTGCTAGAGTTGTCGTGGCAGGATATAATTCACCCCTCCACTTT.

The chain has TRBV5-4 and TRBJ2-7; D gene ambiguous. The V gene lost 4 bases and the J gene lost 1 base, with 9 bases spanning the gap. Germline V CDR1 and CDR2: SGHNT, YYREEE (reference sequence). CDR3 size: 13 residues. As DNA, the CDR3 is TGTGCCAGCAGCCCGCAAAATTCCTACGAGCAGTACTTC. Residues: CASSPQNSYEQYF.

The chain has TRBV29-1 and TRBJ1-5; 7 bases map to TRBD1. The V and J ends lost 6 bases and 4 bases, in that order; junction bases with no gene match: 6. Germline V gene lookup returns CDR1 SQVTM and CDR2 ANQGSEA. The CDR3 contains 13 residues. The CDR3 region is CSVRRDRNQPQHF. The CDR3 bases are TGCAGCGTCAGGCGGGACAGAAATCAGCCCCAGCATTTT.

The rearrangement links TRBV4-1 to TRBJ1-5; 8 positions agree with TRBD1. CDR3 size: 15 residues. CDR1 MGHRA and CDR2 YSYEKL come from the germline V gene. With 4 bases clipped from V and 5 bases from J, the junction kept 7 bases outside the gene matches. CDR3 region: CASSPQRQGYQPQHF. The CDR3 coding sequence is TGCGCCAGCAGCCCCCAAAGACAGGGGTATCAGCCCCAGCATTTT.

This clonotype was observed at least ten times. This chain links TRBV6-5 with TRBJ2-6; the D gene is possibly TRBD2 (5 bases). The germline V and J ends were trimmed by 6 bases and 0 bases, with 9 bases remaining between them. In germline, CDR1 is MNHEY, CDR2 SVGAGI. This CDR3 has 15 amino acids. The CDR3 bases are TGTGCCAGCAGAGGAGGACGCTCTGGGGCCAACGTCCTGACTTTC. This codes for CASRGGRSGANVLTF.